The TCR beta chain under discussion was sequenced for a study of blood T cell repertoires in COVID-19. In the study overall: Material from acute and convalescent COVID-19 was sourced from the United States, Italy and Spain. The analysed material was cDNA or gDNA that came from T cells, B-cell-depleted T cells, or PBMCs.

This clone turned up a few times. Original processing notes: Nucleated cell counts were estimated from reference gene primer amplification. Produced via immunoSEQ multiplex PCR; TCRdb's table is partial and in-frame only. The V and J calls and clone size are taken from that table; D and trimming were inferred from the DNA. The table includes 390,000 or so clones, about 89% detected once. Patients from Seattle were sampled longitudinally, starting during active infection. Sequencing used peripheral blood. This TCR was sampled from a woman under 40 with COVID-19, enrolled during active disease.

CDR3 in DNA: TGTGCCACCAGTTCGGGCACTGAAGCTTTCTTT. This translates into CATSSGTEAFF. The chain uses TRBV24-1 and TRBJ1-1; D remains ambiguous. V lost 6 bases and J lost 4, with 5 bases in between. Germline V gene lookup returns CDR1 KGHDR and CDR2 SFDVKD. The CDR3 contains 11 residues.